The T cell receptor (beta chain) under discussion was sequenced for a study of regulatory T cells in long-lasting Graves disease. Time point reported: newly diagnosed GD, antithyroid drugs for less than 3 months. Construction of the TCR library relied on RNA isolated from PBMCs. With iRepertoire HTBI primers and Arm-PCR of CDR3 regions, TCR beta libraries were built. Authors' processing steps: Analysis of the samples identified approximately 63 TRBV and 15 or so TRBJ segments. One entry per CDR3 protein results from TCRdb running MiXCR on the multiplex PCR reads. The V and J calls were not made by the authors but by TCRdb's processing. This sample carries some 370,000 distinct CDR3 sequences, approximately 12% of them seen once, and the ten largest clones take about 19%. V was shortened by 0 bases and J by 5 bases, with 11 bases between the two germline ends. This CDR3 spans 15 amino acids. Germline-derived CDR1 and CDR2 are SGHRS and YFSETQ.

This clonotype showed up many times. What it binds is unknown. Study conclusions and caveats: Thyroid tissue went unstudied; only peripheral blood was examined.

Another study also made use of these data, one on T cells in Graves' hyperthyroidism and ophthalmopathy.

V gene TRBV5-1 combines with J gene TRBJ2-2; D tentatively reads TRBD1 or TRBD2 (6 bases each). Sequencing was performed on peripheral blood mononuclear cells (PBMCs), taken at new diagnosis, from a patient treated with antithyroid drugs. The source is a woman aged 18-29 years with Graves disease. CDR3 coding DNA: TGCGCCAGCAGCTTGGATCGAGGGGGGACCGGGGAGCTGTTTTTT. Encoded protein: CASSLDRGGTGELFF.